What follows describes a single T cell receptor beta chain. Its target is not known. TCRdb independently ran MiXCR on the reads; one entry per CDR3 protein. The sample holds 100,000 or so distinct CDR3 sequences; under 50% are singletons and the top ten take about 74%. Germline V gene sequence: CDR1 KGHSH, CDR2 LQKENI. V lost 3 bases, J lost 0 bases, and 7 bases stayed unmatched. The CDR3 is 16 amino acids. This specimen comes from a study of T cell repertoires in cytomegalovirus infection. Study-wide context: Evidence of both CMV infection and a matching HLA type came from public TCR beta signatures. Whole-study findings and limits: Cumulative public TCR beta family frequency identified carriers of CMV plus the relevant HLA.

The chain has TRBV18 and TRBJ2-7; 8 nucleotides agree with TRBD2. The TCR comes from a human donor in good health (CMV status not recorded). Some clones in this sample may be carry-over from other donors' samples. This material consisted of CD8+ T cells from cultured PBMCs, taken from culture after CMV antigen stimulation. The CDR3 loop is CASSPSDGGASYEQYF. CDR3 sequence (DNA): TGTGCCAGCTCACCCTCCGACGGGGGGGCCTCCTACGAGCAGTACTTC.